Below are 29 T cell receptor beta chains sequenced from a single sample in a study of shared clonotypes between healthy human individuals. Method: immunoSEQ multiplex PCR; TCRdb's copy keeps in-frame clones and lacks some. Of around 940,000 clones listed, more than 75% are singletons. Input material: memory CD4+ T cells sorted from blood. The subset was: CD45RA-negative fraction. Receptor source: a man between 18 and 35 years old in good health.

The chain is built from TRBV29-1 and TRBJ2-2; TRBD1 aligns across 7 bases. J was trimmed by 5 bases and V by 4 bases; bases with no gene match: 7. This CDR3 is 14 amino acids long. Germline-derived CDR1 and CDR2 are SQVTM and ANQGSEA. This chain's CDR3 is CSVGLGTATGELFF. In nucleotides, the CDR3 is TGCAGCGTTGGCTTGGGGACAGCAACCGGGGAGCTGTTTTTT.

A single count supports this clone. The rearrangement uses TRBV5-6 and TRBJ2-5; 7 positions match TRBD1. Losses at the gene ends were 4 bases for V and 7 bases for J; bases not matched to a gene: 7. This CDR3 has 13 residues. Germline V gives CDR1 SGHDT, CDR2 YYEEEE. The CDR3 sequence: CASSPGQMWTQYF. CDR3 DNA sequence: TGTGCCAGCAGCCCGGGACAGATGTGGACCCAGTACTTC. Supplemented by reference TRBV5-6 and TRBJ2-5, the full variable domain reads DAGVTQSPTHLIKTRGQQVTLRCSPKSGHDTVSWYQQALGQGPQFIFQYYEEEERQRGNFPDRFSGHQFPNYSSELNVNALLLGDSALYLCASSPGQMWTQYFGPGTRLLVL.

This clone occurred once. The chain carries TRBV11-3 and TRBJ2-5; D is unclear. Germline CDR1 and CDR2: SGHNT and YENEEA. V lost 4 bases and J lost 5, with 5 bases in between. The CDR3 sequence is 11 residues long. The CDR3 DNA reads as TGTGCCAGCAGCTCTCATGAGACCCAGTACTTC. This encodes CASSSHETQYF.

This clone appeared a single time. In the same sample, other DNA sequences code for this CDR3. The chain is built from TRBV30 and TRBJ1-1; D is undetermined. Trimming removed 0 bases from V and 2 bases from J, with 7 bases in between. Germline V lookup: CDR1 GTSNPN, CDR2 SVGIG (reference sequence). There are 13 residues in the CDR3. The CDR3 sequence is CAWSVQLNTEAFF. The CDR3 DNA sequence: TGTGCCTGGAGTGTCCAACTTAACACTGAAGCTTTCTTT.

The V gene is TRBV28, the J gene TRBJ1-6; D remains unclear. Per germline, CDR1 MDHEN and CDR2 SYDVKM. Between the trimmed V and J ends, which lost 3 bases and 14 bases, there was a span of 11 bases. The CDR3 length is 12 residues. The CDR3 here is CASSFPVEALHF. CDR3 nucleotides: TGTGCCAGCAGTTTCCCGGTGGAAGCCCTCCACTTT.

The chain is built from TRBV20-1 and TRBJ2-1, with D uncertain. This CDR3 contains 10 residues. V was pared by 4 bases and J by 5 bases, with 3 bases between. Germline CDR1 is DFQATT and CDR2 is SNEGSKA (reference sequence). In DNA, the CDR3 is TGCAGTGCTATGCACAATGAGCAGTTCTTC. Translated, it gives CSAMHNEQFF.

Regarding this clone: A much larger clone sits a single nucleotide away, making a read error possible. The chain combines TRBV5-4 with TRBJ1-1; 8 bases are a match to TRBD1. The CDR3 covers 13 residues. Germline CDR1 reads SGHNT; CDR2 reads YYREEE (reference sequence). After removal of 6 bases from V and 1 base from J, the junction contained 2 bases not matched to a gene. The CDR3 is CASTGQGNTEAFF. The CDR3 DNA reads TGTGCCAGCACCGGACAGGGGAACACTGAAGCTTTCTTT.

A single count supports this clone. This chain links TRBV29-1 with TRBJ2-5; D unresolved. The end of the DNA is better explained by TRBJ2-7, so the J call may be wrong. The germline V gene encodes CDR1 SQVTM and CDR2 ANQGSEA. There are 11 residues in the CDR3. The CDR3: CSVEYEYEQYF. CDR3 nucleotide sequence: TGCAGCGTTGAGTATGAATACGAGCAGTACTTC.

The chain links TRBV18 to TRBJ1-1; D is unresolved. Trimming shortened V by 0 bases and J by 0 bases, and 5 bases separated the two germline ends. Germline V gives CDR1 KGHSH, CDR2 LQKENI. The CDR3 spans 14 residues. The CDR3 region has the DNA TGTGCCAGCTCACCACCGGGCGTGAACACTGAAGCTTTCTTT. This gives the protein CASSPPGVNTEAFF.

The CDR3 bases are TGTGCCAGCAGAGAACTAAGCGGCAATGAGCAGTTCTTC. Residues: CASRELSGNEQFF. The gene calls are TRBV6-5 and TRBJ2-1; TRBD2 might be the D (5 bases). The V end lost 6 bases, the J end lost 6 bases, and 12 bases lay between the germline ends. Germline CDR1 and CDR2: MNHEY and SVGAGI. The CDR3 is 13 residues long.

The chain combines TRBV6-1 with TRBJ1-6, with D maybe TRBD1 (6 bases). Per the germline V gene, CDR1 is MNHNS and CDR2 is SASEGT. The CDR3 sequence is 15 residues long. Trimming removed 2 bases from V and 10 bases from J, with 15 bases in between. This CDR3 is CASSESAGAESPLHF. CDR3 DNA: TGTGCCAGCAGTGAAAGCGCAGGGGCGGAATCACCCCTCCACTTT.

This chain links TRBV28 with TRBJ2-1, with 14 bases aligning to TRBD2. The CDR3 has 16 amino acids. Germline V gives CDR1 MDHEN, CDR2 SYDVKM. Trimming took 6 bases from V and 7 from J; bases not matched to a gene: 8. CDR3 sequence: CASRIGLAGGDNEQFF. The CDR3 coding sequence is TGTGCCAGCAGGATAGGACTAGCGGGGGGAGATAATGAGCAGTTCTTC.

The rearrangement joins TRBV27 to TRBJ1-5, with TRBD1 as a possible D gene (5 bases). The CDR3 contains 16 residues. With 0 bases removed from V and 3 bases from J, the gap between germline ends came to 12 bases. The germline CDR1 and CDR2 sequences are MNHEY and SMNVEV (reference sequence). CDR3 protein: CASSLSSDRINQPQHF. DNA for the CDR3: TGTGCCAGCAGTTTATCGTCCGACAGAATCAATCAGCCCCAGCATTTT.

This clone was seen more than once but under ten times. Other DNA sequences in this specimen translate into the identical CDR3. The CDR3 DNA reads as TGTGCCAGCAGTGATCAAGCGAACACTGAAGCTTTCTTT. Its translation is CASSDQANTEAFF. The chain recombines TRBV2 with TRBJ1-1; D is unresolved. The length of the CDR3 is 13 residues. Trimming shortened V by 3 bases and J by 1 base, and 6 bases separated the two germline ends. Germline CDR1 is SNHLY and CDR2 is FYNNEI.

V and J are TRBV7-2 and TRBJ2-1; D may match TRBD1 or TRBD2 (5 bases each). This CDR3 is built from 17 residues. The ends were cut back, 1 base at V and 3 bases at J, with 16 bases in the middle. Germline lookup yields CDR1 SGHTA and CDR2 FQGNSA. The CDR3 is CASSLEVRGSLYNEQFF. CDR3 DNA sequence: TGTGCCAGCAGCTTAGAGGTCCGGGGCTCTCTCTACAATGAGCAGTTCTTC.

As concerns this clone: With a much larger clone just one base away, this may be a read error. Other DNA sequences of this sample code for an identical CDR3. The genes are TRBV5-1 and TRBJ2-1; 14 bases line up with TRBD2. Per the germline V gene, CDR1 is SGHRS and CDR2 is YFSETQ. The CDR3 is 19 amino acids. V gave up 3 bases and J gave up 3 bases; unmatched junction bases: 11. The CDR3 region has the DNA TGCGCCAGCAGCTCAGGACTAGCGGGAGGCCTGTCAATCTACAATGAGCAGTTCTTC. It specifies CASSSGLAGGLSIYNEQFF. Filled out from reference TRBV5-1 and TRBJ2-1, the complete variable domain reads KAGVTQTPRYLIKTRGQQVTLSCSPISGHRSVSWYQQTPGQGLQFLFEYFSETQRNKGNFPGRFSGRQFSNSRSEMNVSTLELGDSALYLCASSSGLAGGLSIYNEQFFGPGTRLTVL.

The chain couples TRBV6-1 to TRBJ2-5, with 8 bases that match TRBD2. The CDR3 is 14 residues long. In germline, CDR1 is MNHNS, CDR2 SASEGT. Trimming took 4 bases from V and 7 from J; bases not matched to a gene: 8. The CDR3 loop is CASSAYGGDGTQYF. Written as DNA, the CDR3 is TGTGCCAGCAGTGCCTACGGGGGGGACGGGACCCAGTACTTC.

The chain has TRBV5-1 and TRBJ2-2; D unresolved. V lost 0 bases, J lost 0 bases, and 9 bases lay in between. Germline values: CDR1 SGHRS, CDR2 YFSETQ. The CDR3 runs to 16 residues. The CDR3 DNA is TGCGCCAGCAGCTTGGTGGCACTTCCGAACACCGGGGAGCTGTTTTTT. This sequence encodes CASSLVALPNTGELFF.

This clone appeared a few times. The chain joins TRBV6-1 to TRBJ1-2, with TRBD1 as a possible D gene (5 bases). The germline gives CDR1 MNHNS, CDR2 SASEGT. The CDR3 spans 13 residues. Trimming cost V 6 bases and J 0 bases, with 8 bases left between them. The CDR3 reads CASRTDSNYGYTF. The CDR3, as DNA: TGTGCCAGCAGGACAGATTCTAACTATGGCTACACCTTC.

The chain uses TRBV5-1 and TRBJ1-4, with D possibly matching TRBD1 (5 bases). Germline CDR1 SGHRS, CDR2 YFSETQ. V was pared by 4 bases and J by 0 bases, with 13 bases between. CDR3 size: 16 residues. The CDR3 region has the DNA TGCGCCAGCAGCCTGGTGGGGGGAGCAACTAATGAAAAACTGTTTTTT. Protein sequence: CASSLVGGATNEKLFF.

This clone was recorded only once. The chain has TRBV10-3 and TRBJ1-1, with D possibly being TRBD1 (5 bases). The CDR3 contains 12 residues. Germline assignment: CDR1 ENHRY and CDR2 SYGVKD. V gave up 8 bases and J gave up 7 bases, with 14 bases separating them. DNA for the CDR3: TGTGCCATCGCAGTAGGTGGGGGTGAAGCTTTCTTT. Translation: CAIAVGGGEAFF.

In its sample, this clone was seen a few times. In nucleotides, the CDR3 is TGTGCCAGCAGTGAACCGGACGGGAGCTCCTATAATTCACCCCTCCACTTT. Amino acids: CASSEPDGSSYNSPLHF. The V call is TRBV2, the J call TRBJ1-6; D ambiguous. Germline lookup yields CDR1 SNHLY and CDR2 FYNNEI. The CDR3 is made up of 17 amino acids. V lost 2 bases and J 0 bases, leaving 11 bases between the germline ends. The full variable domain, with the rest looked up from reference TRBV2 and TRBJ1-6, is EPEVTQTPSHQVTQMGQEVILRCVPISNHLYFYWYRQILGQKVEFLVSFYNNEISEKSEIFDDQFSVERPDGSNFTLKIRSTKLEDSAMYFCASSEPDGSSYNSPLHFGNGTRLTVT.

About this clone: This clone may be a read error of a much larger clone one base away. The sample holds other DNA sequences that translate to the same CDR3. V usage is TRBV6-6 and J usage is TRBJ2-7; 11 bases match TRBD1. Looked up from germline, CDR1 is MNHNY and CDR2 is SVGAGI (reference sequence). The ends lost 0 bases at V and 3 bases at J; junction bases unmatched: 1. This CDR3 comprises 15 residues. CDR3 DNA: TGTGCCAGCAGTTACTCGGGACAGGGGGGCTACGAGCAGTACTTC. The encoded protein is CASSYSGQGGYEQYF.

This rearrangement joins TRBV5-1 to TRBJ1-6; 11 bases map to TRBD1. CDR1 is SGHRS, CDR2 YFSETQ, per germline. The CDR3 extends over 15 amino acids. V was pared by 4 bases and J by 7 bases, with 4 bases of the junction left unmatched. CDR3 amino acids: CASSPGQGGNSPLHF. For the CDR3, the DNA is TGCGCCAGCAGCCCGGGACAGGGGGGCAATTCACCCCTCCACTTT.

CDR3 nucleotides: TGTGCCACCAGCAGAGGTGGTCGCCCGGACATTCCTGGAAACACCATATATTTT. It translates to CATSRGGRPDIPGNTIYF. The chain has TRBV15 and TRBJ1-3; possibly TRBD1 for D (5 bases). Trimming pared 1 base from V and 2 bases from J, leaving 18 bases between. Per the germline V gene, CDR1 is LNHNV and CDR2 is YYDKDF (reference sequence). This CDR3 is 18 amino acids long.

This clone has only a few counts. This chain connects TRBV7-9 to TRBJ2-7; D is possibly TRBD2 (6 bases). Trimming left V 5 bases short and J 3 bases short, with 17 bases between. There are 15 residues in the CDR3. Germline V gene sequence: CDR1 SEHNR, CDR2 FQNEAQ (reference sequence). The CDR3 spells CASSPLGVGGYEQYF. CDR3 nucleotides: TGTGCCAGCAGCCCCCTCGGGGTCGGGGGCTACGAGCAGTACTTC.

The CDR3 protein is CASSLGLAGASTDTQYF. The CDR3 DNA reads TGTGCCAGCAGCTTGGGACTAGCGGGCGCTAGCACAGATACGCAGTATTTT. The chain recombines TRBV5-4 with TRBJ2-3; 10 nucleotides line up with TRBD2. The CDR3 is made up of 17 amino acids. CDR1 and CDR2 (germline): SGHNT, YYREEE (reference sequence). V gave up 0 bases and J gave up 0 bases; unmatched junction bases: 4.

This clone was counted between two and nine times. V is TRBV10-3 and J is TRBJ2-2; 7 nucleotides match TRBD2. Trimming cost V 7 bases and J 3 bases; bases outside gene matches: 8. Germline loops: CDR1 ENHRY, CDR2 SYGVKD. The CDR3 is 15 residues long. CDR3 protein: CAIKKAGVDTGELFF. CDR3 bases: TGTGCCATCAAGAAGGCGGGGGTAGACACCGGGGAGCTGTTTTTT.

This chain uses TRBV6-6 with TRBJ1-1; D remains ambiguous. CDR3 length equals 11 residues. CDR1 and CDR2 (germline): MNHNY, SVGAGI (reference sequence). Trimming took 7 bases from V and 1 from J, leaving 4 bases between them. DNA of the CDR3: TGTGCCAGCATAACGAACACTGAAGCTTTCTTT. Its protein product is CASITNTEAFF.